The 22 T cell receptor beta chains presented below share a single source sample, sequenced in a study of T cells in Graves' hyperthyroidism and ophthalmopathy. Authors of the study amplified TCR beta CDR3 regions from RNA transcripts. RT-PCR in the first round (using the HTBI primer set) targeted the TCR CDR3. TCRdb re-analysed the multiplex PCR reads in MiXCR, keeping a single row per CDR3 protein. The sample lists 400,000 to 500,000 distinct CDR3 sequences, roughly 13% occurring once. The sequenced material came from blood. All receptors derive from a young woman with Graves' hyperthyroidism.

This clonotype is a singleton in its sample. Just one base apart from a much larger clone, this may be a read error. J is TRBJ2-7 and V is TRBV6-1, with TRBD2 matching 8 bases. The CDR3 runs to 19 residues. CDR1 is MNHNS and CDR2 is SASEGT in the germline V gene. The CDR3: CASRGTTPGLEVSSYERYF. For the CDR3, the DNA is TGTGCCAGCAGGGGTACTACCCCGGGACTAGAAGTCTCGTCCTACGAGCGGTACTTC.

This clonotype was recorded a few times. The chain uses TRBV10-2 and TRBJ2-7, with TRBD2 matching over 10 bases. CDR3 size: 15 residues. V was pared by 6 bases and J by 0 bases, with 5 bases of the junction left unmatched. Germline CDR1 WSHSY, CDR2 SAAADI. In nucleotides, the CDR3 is TGCGCCAGCAGACTAGCGGGACTCAGCTCCTACGAGCAGTACTTC. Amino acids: CASRLAGLSSYEQYF.

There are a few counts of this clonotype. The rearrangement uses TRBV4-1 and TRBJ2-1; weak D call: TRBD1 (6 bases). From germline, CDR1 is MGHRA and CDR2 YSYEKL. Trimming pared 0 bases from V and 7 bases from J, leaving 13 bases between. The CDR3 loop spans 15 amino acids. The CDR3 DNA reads TGCGCCAGCAGCCAAGAAGGGTACAGGGTGAATGAGCAGTTCTTC. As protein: CASSQEGYRVNEQFF.

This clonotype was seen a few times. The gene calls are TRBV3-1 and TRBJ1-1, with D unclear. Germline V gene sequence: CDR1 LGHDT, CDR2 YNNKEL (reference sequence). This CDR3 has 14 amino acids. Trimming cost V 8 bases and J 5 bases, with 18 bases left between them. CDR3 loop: CASGPLSSGTEAFF. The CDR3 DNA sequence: TGTGCCAGCGGCCCATTGTCGTCCGGGACTGAAGCTTTCTTT. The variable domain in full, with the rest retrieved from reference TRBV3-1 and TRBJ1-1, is DTAVSQTPKYLVTQMGNDKSIKCEQNLGHDTMYWYKQDSKKFLKIMFSYNNKELIINETVPNRFSPKSPDKAHLNLHINSLELGDSAVYFCASGPLSSGTEAFFGQGTRLTVV.

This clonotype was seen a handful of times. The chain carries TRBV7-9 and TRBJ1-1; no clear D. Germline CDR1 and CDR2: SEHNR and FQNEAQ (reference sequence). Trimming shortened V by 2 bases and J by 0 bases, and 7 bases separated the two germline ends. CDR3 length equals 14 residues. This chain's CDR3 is CASSLYRVNTEAFF. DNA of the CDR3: TGTGCCAGCAGCTTATATAGGGTGAACACTGAAGCTTTCTTT. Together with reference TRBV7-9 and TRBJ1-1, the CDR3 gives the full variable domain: DTGVSQNPRHKITKRGQNVTFRCDPISEHNRLYWYRQTLGQGPEFLTYFQNEAQLEKSRLLSDRFSAERPKGSFSTLEIQRTEQGDSAMYLCASSLYRVNTEAFFGQGTRLTVV.

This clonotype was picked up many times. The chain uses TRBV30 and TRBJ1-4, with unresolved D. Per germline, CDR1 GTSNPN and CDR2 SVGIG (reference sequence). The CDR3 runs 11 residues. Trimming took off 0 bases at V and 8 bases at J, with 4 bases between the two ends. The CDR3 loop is CAWSVGEKLFF. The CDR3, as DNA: TGTGCCTGGAGTGTTGGGGAAAAACTGTTTTTT.

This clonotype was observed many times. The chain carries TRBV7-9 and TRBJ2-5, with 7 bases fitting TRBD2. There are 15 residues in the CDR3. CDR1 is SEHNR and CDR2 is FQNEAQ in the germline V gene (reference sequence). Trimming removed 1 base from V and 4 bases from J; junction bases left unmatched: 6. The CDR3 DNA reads TGTGCCAGCAGCTTAGGCGGCGGGAGTGGAGAGACCCAGTACTTC. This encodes CASSLGGGSGETQYF.

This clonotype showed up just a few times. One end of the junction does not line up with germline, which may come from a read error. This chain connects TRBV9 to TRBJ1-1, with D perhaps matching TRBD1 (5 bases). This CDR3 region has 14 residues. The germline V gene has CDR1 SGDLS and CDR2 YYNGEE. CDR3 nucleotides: TGTGCCAGCAGCGCGACGGCAGGGCCCACTGAAGCTCTCTTT. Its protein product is CASSATAGPTEALF.

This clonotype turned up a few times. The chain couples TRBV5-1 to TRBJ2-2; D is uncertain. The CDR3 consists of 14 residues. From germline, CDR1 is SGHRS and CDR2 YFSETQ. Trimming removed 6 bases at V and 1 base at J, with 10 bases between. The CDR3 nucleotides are TGCGCCAGCACCCGGACGGGGAACACCGGGGAGCTGTTTTTT. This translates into CASTRTGNTGELFF.

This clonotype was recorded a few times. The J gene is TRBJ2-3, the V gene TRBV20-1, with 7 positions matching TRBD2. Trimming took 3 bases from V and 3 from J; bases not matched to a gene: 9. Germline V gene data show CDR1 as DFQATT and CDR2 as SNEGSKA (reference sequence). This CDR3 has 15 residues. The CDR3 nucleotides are TGCAGTGCTAGGGTCGGCGGGAGTGGGACAGATACGCAGTATTTT. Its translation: CSARVGGSGTDTQYF.

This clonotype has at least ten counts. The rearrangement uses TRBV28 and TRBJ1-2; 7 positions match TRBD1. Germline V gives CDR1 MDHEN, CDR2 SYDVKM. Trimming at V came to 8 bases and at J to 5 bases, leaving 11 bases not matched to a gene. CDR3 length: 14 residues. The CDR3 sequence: CASRRQGGGYGYTF. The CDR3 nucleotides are TGTGCCAGCCGAAGACAGGGAGGGGGGTATGGCTACACCTTC.

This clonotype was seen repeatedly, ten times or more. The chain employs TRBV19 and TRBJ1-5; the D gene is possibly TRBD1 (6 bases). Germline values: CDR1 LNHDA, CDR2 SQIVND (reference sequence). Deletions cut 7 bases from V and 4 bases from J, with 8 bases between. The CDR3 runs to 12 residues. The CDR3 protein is CASKQGNQPQHF. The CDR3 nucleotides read TGTGCCAGTAAACAGGGAAATCAGCCCCAGCATTTT.

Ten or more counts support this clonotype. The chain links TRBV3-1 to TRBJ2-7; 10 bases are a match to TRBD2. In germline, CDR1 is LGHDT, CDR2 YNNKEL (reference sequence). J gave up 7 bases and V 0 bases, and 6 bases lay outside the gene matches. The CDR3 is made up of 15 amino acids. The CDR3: CASSQDAAGGLEQYF. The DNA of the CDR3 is TGTGCCAGCAGCCAAGATGCAGCGGGAGGGCTTGAGCAGTACTTC.

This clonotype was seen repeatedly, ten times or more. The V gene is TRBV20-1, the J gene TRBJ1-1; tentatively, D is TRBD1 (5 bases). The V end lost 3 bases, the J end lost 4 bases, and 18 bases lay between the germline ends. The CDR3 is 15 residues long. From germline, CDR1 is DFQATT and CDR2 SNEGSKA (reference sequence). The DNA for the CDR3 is TGCAGTGCTAGGCCTGCCGGGGACGTGCGCACTGAAGCTTTCTTT. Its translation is CSARPAGDVRTEAFF.

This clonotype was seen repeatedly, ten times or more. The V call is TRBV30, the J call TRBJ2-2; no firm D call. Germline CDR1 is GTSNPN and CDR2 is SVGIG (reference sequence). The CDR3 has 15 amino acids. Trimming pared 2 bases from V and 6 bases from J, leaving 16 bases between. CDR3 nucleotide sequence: TGTGCCTGGAGTCGCCTGGGTAGGGCCGCCGGGGAGCTGTTTTTT. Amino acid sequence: CAWSRLGRAAGELFF.

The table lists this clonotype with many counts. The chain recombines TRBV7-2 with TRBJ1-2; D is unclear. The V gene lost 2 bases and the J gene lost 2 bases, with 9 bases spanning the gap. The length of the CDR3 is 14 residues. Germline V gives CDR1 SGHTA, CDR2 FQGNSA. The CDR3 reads CASSLSGFNYGYTF. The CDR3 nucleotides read TGTGCCAGCAGCTTATCCGGGTTCAACTATGGCTACACCTTC.

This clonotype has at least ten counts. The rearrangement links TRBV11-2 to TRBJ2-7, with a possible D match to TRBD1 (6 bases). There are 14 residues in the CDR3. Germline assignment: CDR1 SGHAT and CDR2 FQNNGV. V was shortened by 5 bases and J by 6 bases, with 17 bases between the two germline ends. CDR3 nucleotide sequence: TGTGCCAGCAGCCCTCCGGGACACCCGTCCGAGCAGTACTTC. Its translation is CASSPPGHPSEQYF.

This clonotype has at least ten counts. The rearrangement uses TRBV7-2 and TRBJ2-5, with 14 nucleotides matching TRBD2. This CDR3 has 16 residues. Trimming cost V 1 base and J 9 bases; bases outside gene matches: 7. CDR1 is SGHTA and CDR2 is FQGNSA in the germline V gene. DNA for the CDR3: TGTGCCAGCAGCTTAGAGTTGGGACTAGCGGGAGCCCCCCAGTACTTC. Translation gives CASSLELGLAGAPQYF.

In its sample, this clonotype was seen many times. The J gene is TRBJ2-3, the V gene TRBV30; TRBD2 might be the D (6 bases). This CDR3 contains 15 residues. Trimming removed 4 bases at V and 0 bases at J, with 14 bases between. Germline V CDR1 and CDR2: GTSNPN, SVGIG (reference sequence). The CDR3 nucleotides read TGTGCCTGGACCTGGGGCGGGGCTAGCACAGATACGCAGTATTTT. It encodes CAWTWGGASTDTQYF. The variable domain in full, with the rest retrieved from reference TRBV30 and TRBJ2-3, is SQTIHQWPATLVQPVGSPLSLECTVEGTSNPNLYWYRQAAGRGLQLLFYSVGIGQISSEVPQNLSASRPQDRQFILSSKKLLLSDSGFYLCAWTWGGASTDTQYFGPGTRLTVL.

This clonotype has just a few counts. In nucleotides, the CDR3 is TGTGCCAGCAGCCAAGACTCGTTAGGAGGAAACACCATATATTTT. Translation gives CASSQDSLGGNTIYF. The chain carries TRBV3-1 and TRBJ1-3; D gene ambiguous. The ends were cut back, 0 bases at V and 4 bases at J, with 10 bases in the middle. There are 15 residues in the CDR3. Germline V gives CDR1 LGHDT, CDR2 YNNKEL (reference sequence).

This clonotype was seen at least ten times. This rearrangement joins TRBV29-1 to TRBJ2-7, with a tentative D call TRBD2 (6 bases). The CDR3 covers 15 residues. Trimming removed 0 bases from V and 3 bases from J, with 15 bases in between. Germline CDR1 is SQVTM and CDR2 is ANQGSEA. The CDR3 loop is CSVEDKRLGRYEQYF. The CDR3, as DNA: TGCAGCGTTGAAGATAAGAGACTAGGGCGCTACGAGCAGTACTTC.

CDR3 DNA sequence: TGTGCCAGCAGTTTATATAGGGCTAATGGCTACACCTTC. It encodes CASSLYRANGYTF. V and J are TRBV28 and TRBJ1-2; D unresolved. CDR3 length: 13 amino acids. Germline CDR1 is MDHEN and CDR2 is SYDVKM. The V end lost 1 base, the J end lost 6 bases, and 9 bases lay between the germline ends.